These T cell receptor beta chains were read from a single sample in a study of blood T cells in healthy people across ages. TCRdb recomputed calls from the 5' RACE reads with MiXCR, one row per CDR3 protein. The data contain roughly 1.4 million distinct CDR3 sequences, around 59% of them singletons. Sequenced: blood. Every receptor here comes from a man between 18 and 29 years old in good health. Both conserved end residues are part of each CDR3. Fields, in order: J gene, clone size, V gene, D gene, CDR3 protein, CDR3 DNA. D genes are given only for firm matches. Expanded clones get a size class; other rows say once, few or many, or leave the size out.

TRBJ2-5	many	TRBV20-1	.	CSATSGTETQYF	TGCAGTGCTACTTCAGGGACGGAGACCCAGTACTTC
TRBJ1-5	.	TRBV20-1	.	CSASRTDGYQPQHF	TGCAGTGCTAGCCGAACGGACGGTTATCAGCCCCAGCATTTT
TRBJ1-4	few	TRBV4-3	.	CASSQDRAGPKLFF	TGCGCCAGCAGCCAAGATCGGGCTGGACCAAAACTGTTTTTT
TRBJ2-7	.	TRBV20-1	TRBD2	CSARGTSGVYEQYF	TGCAGTGCTAGAGGTACCAGCGGGGTTTACGAGCAGTACTTC
TRBJ2-7	.	TRBV28	.	CASSRKPGETSYEQYF	TGTGCCAGCAGTCGCAAACCCGGAGAGACGTCCTACGAGCAGTACTTC
TRBJ2-7	few	TRBV4-1	.	CASRPLHRKTYEQYF	TGCGCCAGCAGACCCCTTCACCGGAAAACCTACGAGCAGTACTTC
TRBJ2-5	few	TRBV28	.	CASREVNQETQYF	TGTGCCAGCAGGGAGGTGAATCAAGAGACCCAGTACTTC
TRBJ2-5	few	TRBV20-1	TRBD1	CSAVGGQGGETQYF	TGCAGTGCCGTGGGTGGACAGGGTGGAGAGACCCAGTACTTC
TRBJ2-1	.	TRBV27	.	CASSFSGIFYNEQFF	TGTGCCAGCAGTTTTAGTGGGATCTTCTACAATGAGCAGTTCTTC
TRBJ2-7	many	TRBV4-3	.	CASSQDRGNSYEQYF	TGCGCCAGCAGCCAAGACCGGGGTAACTCCTACGAGCAGTACTTC
TRBJ2-7	few	TRBV4-1	.	CASSQLSGMGYEQYF	TGCGCCAGCAGCCAACTGTCAGGGATGGGTTACGAGCAGTACTTC
TRBJ1-3	.	TRBV10-3	.	CAISRAGTGNTIYF	TGTGCCATCTCCCGGGCGGGGACTGGAAACACCATATATTTT
TRBJ2-2	.	TRBV4-2	.	CASSQDILNTGELFF	TGTGCCAGCAGCCAAGATATACTGAACACTGGGGAGCTGTTTTTT
TRBJ2-3	.	TRBV20-1	.	CSASRRGVPGTQYF	TGCAGTGCTAGTCGGCGGGGAGTTCCAGGGACGCAGTATTTT
TRBJ1-4	.	TRBV20-1	.	CSASRPDKTNEKLFF	TGCAGTGCTAGTCGTCCGGACAAAACTAATGAAAAACTGTTTTTT
TRBJ2-1	once	TRBV29-1	.	CSGGTSLTYNEQFF	TGCAGCGGCGGAACTAGCCTGACCTACAATGAGCAGTTCTTC
TRBJ1-3	.	TRBV27	.	CASSTDAGNTIYF	TGTGCCAGCAGTACTGATGCGGGAAACACCATATATTTT
TRBJ2-7	once	TRBV4-2	TRBD2	CASSQEGGRGGEQYF	TGTGCCAGCAGCCAAGAAGGCGGGAGGGGAGGGGAGCAGTACTTC
TRBJ1-3	.	TRBV7-2	.	CASTLGSSGNTIYF	TGTGCCAGCACCCTCGGGAGCTCTGGAAACACCATATATTTT
TRBJ2-4	few	TRBV27	.	CASRQNQGIAKNIQYF	TGTGCCAGCAGGCAAAATCAGGGGATAGCCAAAAACATTCAGTACTTC
TRBJ2-7	.	TRBV9	TRBD1	CASSVLPGQGPYEQYF	TGTGCCAGCAGCGTTTTACCGGGACAGGGACCCTACGAGCAGTACTTC
TRBJ2-1	.	TRBV20-1	.	CSARDGASPKGNEQFF	TGCAGTGCTAGAGATGGGGCTAGCCCTAAAGGCAATGAGCAGTTCTTC
TRBJ2-2	.	TRBV18	.	CASSPPGQQPNTGELFF	TGTGCCAGCTCACCGCCCGGACAGCAACCGAACACCGGGGAGCTGTTTTTT
TRBJ2-2	.	TRBV5-1	.	CASSQTGHPNTGELFF	TGCGCCAGCAGCCAAACAGGACACCCGAACACCGGGGAGCTGTTTTTT
TRBJ2-7	few	TRBV27	.	CASSFTKAEQYF	TGTGCCAGCAGTTTTACCAAAGCCGAGCAGTACTTC
TRBJ1-2	.	TRBV27	.	CASSAGDGYTF	TGTGCCAGCAGTGCCGGGGATGGCTACACCTTC
TRBJ2-1	.	TRBV15	.	CATSRAGTAAGHEQFF	TGTGCCACCAGCAGAGCCGGGACCGCAGCGGGCCATGAGCAGTTCTTC
TRBJ1-2	.	TRBV3-1	.	CASSLSLIGGYTF	TGTGCCAGCAGCCTCTCTCTCATTGGTGGCTACACCTTC
TRBJ2-7	.	TRBV6-2/TRBV6-3	.	CASSPEGGTSYEQYF	TGTGCCAGCAGTCCTGAGGGCGGAACCTCCTACGAGCAGTACTTC
TRBJ2-3	.	TRBV27	TRBD1	CASSWGQGVDTQYF	TGTGCCAGCAGTTGGGGACAGGGTGTAGATACGCAGTATTTT
TRBJ2-5	few	TRBV2	.	CASSDRNGNRETQYF	TGTGCCAGCAGTGATCGTAACGGGAACCGAGAGACCCAGTACTTC
TRBJ2-3	.	TRBV20-1	.	CSARDQLGRDTQYF	TGCAGTGCTAGAGATCAATTAGGGAGAGATACGCAGTATTTT
TRBJ2-5	few	TRBV5-6	TRBD1	CASSRQGAKETQYF	TGTGCCAGCAGTCGACAGGGGGCGAAAGAGACCCAGTACTTC
TRBJ2-5	.	TRBV6-1	.	CASVPDPKDRQYF	TGTGCCAGCGTCCCCGACCCCAAAGATAGGCAGTACTTC
TRBJ2-7	.	TRBV20-1	.	CSAPPGLILGSYEQYF	TGCAGTGCCCCCCCAGGGTTAATACTAGGCTCCTACGAGCAGTACTTC
TRBJ2-3	.	TRBV27	TRBD1	CASSAPPTGGGFDTQYF	TGTGCCAGCAGTGCTCCACCTACAGGGGGCGGATTTGATACGCAGTATTTT
TRBJ1-2	.	TRBV29-1	.	CSARRGYNYGYTF	TGCAGCGCCCGACGGGGTTACAACTATGGCTACACCTTC
TRBJ2-5	.	TRBV6-2/TRBV6-3	.	CASSRPGPQETQYF	TGTGCCAGCAGCAGACCGGGACCTCAAGAGACCCAGTACTTC
TRBJ1-1	few	TRBV29-1	.	CSVRLRRGDTEAFF	TGCAGCGTTCGGTTAAGGCGCGGGGACACTGAAGCTTTCTTT
TRBJ1-2	.	TRBV2	.	CASNIRDISGYTF	TGTGCCAGCAATATTAGGGACATCAGTGGCTACACCTTC
TRBJ1-3	.	TRBV10-3	.	CAISESGGNTIYF	TGTGCCATCAGTGAGTCGGGAGGAAACACCATATATTTT
TRBJ2-5	.	TRBV11-2	.	CASSLDQIPYQETQYF	TGTGCCAGCAGCTTAGATCAGATCCCGTACCAAGAGACCCAGTACTTC
TRBJ2-3	few	TRBV20-1	.	CSARGRLSTDTQYF	TGCAGTGCTAGGGGTCGGCTTTCCACAGATACGCAGTATTTT
TRBJ2-7	.	TRBV7-9	TRBD1	CASSQTGRGSYEQYF	TGTGCCAGCAGCCAGACAGGGAGAGGCTCCTACGAGCAGTACTTC
TRBJ2-1	.	TRBV13	.	CASSLPTNEQFF	TGTGCCAGCAGCCTTCCGACCAATGAGCAGTTCTTC
TRBJ1-1	.	TRBV12-3/TRBV12-4	.	CASSSGQSNTEAFF	TGTGCCAGCAGTTCAGGACAGTCGAACACTGAAGCTTTCTTT
TRBJ1-3	.	TRBV4-2	.	CASSQPVAGNTIYF	TGTGCCAGCAGCCAACCTGTCGCTGGAAACACCATATATTTT
TRBJ1-2	.	TRBV6-5	.	CASRQLDRNGYTF	TGTGCCAGCAGACAACTCGACCGGAATGGCTACACCTTC
TRBJ2-5	.	TRBV5-6	TRBD2	CASSGTRWETQYF	TGTGCCAGCAGCGGGACTAGGTGGGAGACCCAGTACTTC
TRBJ1-1	.	TRBV7-9	.	CASSLTAPEAFF	TGTGCCAGCAGCTTAACCGCCCCTGAAGCTTTCTTT
TRBJ2-5	.	TRBV29-1	.	CSVDTGQETQYF	TGCAGCGTTGACACGGGTCAAGAGACCCAGTACTTC
TRBJ2-3	.	TRBV20-1	.	CSARALGRGLTQYF	TGCAGTGCTAGAGCGTTGGGGCGGGGTCTTACGCAGTATTTT